A selection of T cell receptor beta chains follows, all from one sample in a study of regulatory T cells in long-lasting Graves disease. Via MiXCR, TCRdb re-called the multiplex PCR reads, giving one row per CDR3 protein. The data show around 460,000 distinct CDR3 sequences, 14% seen once. This sample also appeared in a second study, on T cells in Graves' hyperthyroidism and ophthalmopathy.

The sequencing here drew on peripheral blood mononuclear cells (PBMCs), taken at new diagnosis, from a patient treated with antithyroid drugs. These receptors were taken from a woman between 45 and 65 years old with Graves disease. Each CDR3 is given with its conserved first and last residue. The D gene is left open where the match is weak. Clone size is not always given. Where it is, it says once, few, many or a class for expanded clones.

>TRBJ2-6|-|-|15|TRBV3-1
CASSLQVPGANVLTF
TGTGCCAGCAGCCTTCAGGTACCTGGGGCCAACGTCCTGACTTTC
>TRBJ2-2|-|many|14|TRBV30
CAWIQRTNTGELFF
TGTGCCTGGATACAGCGGACGAACACCGGGGAGCTGTTTTTT
>TRBJ2-2|-|many|14|TRBV19
CASSPSINTGELFF
TGTGCCAGTAGTCCTTCGATAAACACCGGGGAGCTGTTTTTT
>TRBJ2-1|TRBD1|many|12|TRBV7-9
CASSRTGNEQFF
TGTGCCAGCAGCCGGACAGGGAATGAGCAGTTCTTC
>TRBJ2-7|-|many|15|TRBV6-2/TRBV6-3
CASSGTLPFAYEQYF
TGTGCCAGCAGCGGGACCCTGCCGTTCGCGTACGAGCAGTACTTC
>TRBJ2-5|TRBD1|many|15|TRBV5-1
CASTDGQGAQETQYF
TGCGCCAGCACCGATGGACAGGGGGCCCAAGAGACCCAGTACTTC
>TRBJ2-7|TRBD1|many|12|TRBV24-1
CAAGTGSYEQYF
TGTGCCGCCGGGACAGGCTCCTACGAGCAGTACTTC
>TRBJ2-7|TRBD2|-|16|TRBV5-1
CASTSTSGILAYEQYF
TGTGCCAGCACCTCGACTAGCGGGATTCTTGCCTACGAGCAGTACTTC
>TRBJ2-2|-|-|13|TRBV19
CAGGWPNTGELFF
TGTGCCGGGGGGTGGCCGAACACCGGGGAGCTGTTTTTT
>TRBJ2-2|-|many|15|TRBV28
CASSLFLDAGGELFF
TGTGCCAGCAGTTTATTTCTCGACGCAGGGGGGGAGCTGTTTTTT
>TRBJ1-1|TRBD1|-|17|TRBV5-1
CASSLAWWTGGNTEAFF
TGCGCCAGCAGCTTGGCCTGGTGGACAGGGGGCAACACTGAAGCTTTCTTT
>TRBJ2-1|TRBD2|many|19|TRBV5-1
CASSSPGLAGGSSYNEQFF
TGCGCCAGCAGCTCGCCGGGACTAGCGGGAGGTAGCTCCTACAATGAGCAGTTCTTC
>TRBJ1-5|TRBD1|many|13|TRBV2
CASQDREYQPQHF
TGTGCCAGCCAGGACAGGGAGTATCAGCCCCAGCATTTT
>TRBJ2-1|-|many|15|TRBV12-3/TRBV12-4
CASSQELSSYNEQFF
TGTGCCAGCAGCCAAGAACTGAGCTCCTACAATGAGCAGTTCTTC
>TRBJ1-1|-|many|15|TRBV6-2/TRBV6-3
CASSYSGGLNTEAFF
TGTGCCAGCAGTTACTCGGGGGGGCTAAACACTGAAGCTTTCTTT
>TRBJ2-7|TRBD2|many|17|TRBV13
CASSLGRLGTRLYEQYF
TGTGCCAGCAGCTTAGGTCGGCTTGGGACTAGACTCTACGAGCAGTACTTC
>TRBJ2-7|TRBD2|-|17|TRBV6-1
CAAALHGTSGQESEQYF
TGTGCCGCAGCCTTACACGGGACTAGCGGCCAAGAGTCCGAGCAGTACTTC
>TRBJ2-1|TRBD1|many|15|TRBV30
CAWSEGASSYNEQFF
TGTGCCTGGAGTGAGGGGGCGAGTTCCTACAATGAGCAGTTCTTC
>TRBJ2-1|TRBD2|few|16|TRBV28
CASSDSGASSYNEQFF
TGTGCCAGCAGTGATAGCGGGGCTAGCTCCTACAATGAGCAGTTCTTC
>TRBJ2-7|-|many|17|TRBV5-5
CASSLAEGAGFSYEQYF
TGTGCCAGCAGCTTGGCAGAGGGTGCGGGATTCTCCTACGAGCAGTACTTC
>TRBJ1-4|-|many|14|TRBV10-3
CAISEGLGGEKLFF
TGTGCCATCAGTGAGGGGCTAGGGGGTGAAAAACTGTTTTTT
>TRBJ2-4|TRBD1|few|15|TRBV3-1
CASTQDQGAQNIQYF
TGTGCCAGCACCCAAGATCAGGGGGCCCAAAACATTCAGTACTTC
>TRBJ1-1|TRBD1|-|13|TRBV28
CATIAGTASRAFF
TGTGCCACCATTGCCGGGACAGCATCTCGAGCTTTCTTT
>TRBJ1-4|-|few|15|TRBV4-1
CASSQSQQGGEKLFF
TGCGCCAGCAGCCAATCTCAACAGGGTGGGGAAAAACTGTTTTTT
>TRBJ1-1|-|-|14|TRBV19
CASMGAVTGAEAFF
TGTGCCAGTATGGGTGCGGTGACGGGGGCTGAAGCTTTCTTT
>TRBJ1-1|TRBD1|many|14|TRBV20-1
CSATDMTGVPEAFF
TGCAGTGCTACCGATATGACAGGGGTCCCTGAAGCTTTCTTT
>TRBJ2-3|-|many|12|TRBV5-5
CASAVGSDTQYF
TGTGCCAGCGCTGTGGGGTCAGATACGCAGTATTTT
>TRBJ1-5|-|many|13|TRBV18
CASSPPGVQPQHF
TGTGCCAGCTCACCACCGGGTGTTCAGCCCCAGCATTTT
>TRBJ2-5|TRBD1|-|18|TRBV19
CASSIFGTATEPQETQYF
TGTGCCAGTAGTATTTTCGGGACAGCAACTGAACCACAAGAGACCCAGTACTTC
>TRBJ2-1|-|many|16|TRBV20-1
CSASDFSGGRSDEQFF
TGCAGTGCTAGTGATTTTAGTGGGGGGCGCTCGGATGAGCAGTTCTTC
>TRBJ2-3|-|many|13|TRBV3-1
CASSQESVDTQYF
TGTGCCAGCAGCCAAGAATCGGTGGATACGCAGTATTTT
>TRBJ2-4|-|few|16|TRBV27
CASSPRRLIAKNIQYF
TGTGCCAGCAGTCCCCGACGGCTTATAGCCAAAAACATTCAGTACTTC
>TRBJ2-1|TRBD2|many|14|TRBV12-3/TRBV12-4
CASRGTSGRPEQFF
TGTGCCAGCAGAGGGACTAGCGGGAGGCCGGAGCAGTTCTTC
>TRBJ1-5|-|-|11|TRBV10-2
CATMENVAQHF
TGCGCCACCATGGAAAATGTAGCCCAGCATTTT
>TRBJ2-4|TRBD2|-|17|TRBV15
CATSDRGLAAYKNIQYF
TGTGCCACCAGCGACCGAGGACTAGCGGCCTACAAAAACATTCAGTACTTC
>TRBJ2-5|-|few|15|TRBV18
CASSPYTVEKETQYF
TGTGCCAGCTCACCTTACACGGTTGAGAAAGAGACCCAGTACTTC
>TRBJ2-7|-|few|15|TRBV3-1
CASSQAANPGREQYF
TGTGCCAGCAGCCAAGCGGCTAACCCAGGGCGCGAGCAGTACTTC
>TRBJ1-5|TRBD1|many|16|TRBV9
CASSAGGTGRREPQHF
TGTGCCAGCAGCGCCGGGGGGACAGGGAGGAGAGAGCCCCAGCATTTT
>TRBJ1-5|-|many|14|TRBV12-3/TRBV12-4
CASSFSGGNQPQHF
TGTGCCAGCAGTTTCTCCGGGGGGAATCAGCCCCAGCATTTT
>TRBJ2-1|-|-|17|TRBV9
CASSVTRGGSSYNEQFF
TGTGCCAGCAGCGTAACGCGGGGCGGAAGCTCCTACAATGAGCAGTTCTTC
>TRBJ1-2|TRBD1|-|13|TRBV7-9
CASSLGDREGYTF
TGTGCCAGCAGCTTGGGGGACAGGGAAGGCTACACCTTC
>TRBJ2-7|TRBD1|many|18|TRBV28
CASSRTFIPGQATYEQYF
TGTGCCAGCAGCCGAACTTTTATCCCGGGACAGGCTACCTACGAGCAGTACTTC
>TRBJ2-1|-|many|15|TRBV6-1
CASKFTGTSHNEQFF
TGTGCCAGCAAATTCACCGGGACTTCCCACAATGAGCAGTTCTTC
>TRBJ1-5|-|many|15|TRBV2
CASSGPLGGNQPQHF
TGTGCCAGCAGTGGTCCTTTAGGGGGGAATCAGCCCCAGCATTTT
>TRBJ1-5|-|many|13|TRBV2
CASSEEDRLTQHF
TGTGCCAGCAGTGAAGAGGATAGGCTGACCCAGCATTTT
>TRBJ2-7|-|many|12|TRBV2
CASSSDGYEQYF
TGTGCCAGCAGTTCCGACGGGTACGAGCAGTACTTC
>TRBJ1-5|TRBD1|-|15|TRBV4-1
CASSRTGTESQPHHF
TGCGCCAGCAGCAGAACCGGGACAGAGTCGCAGCCCCATCATTTT